Each of the 4 T cell receptor beta chains below was sequenced from the same sample in a study of blood T cell repertoires in COVID-19. Sequencing was performed with immunoSEQ multiplex PCR; in TCRdb, only in-frame clones are kept and a portion is missing. The sample consists of approximately 350,000 clones, 80% to 90% of them appearing once. Source material: peripheral blood. These receptors were taken from a man aged 35 to 55 with acute or convalescent COVID-19.

The V gene is TRBV2, the J gene TRBJ2-7; D may be TRBD2 (5 bases). This CDR3 contains 13 residues. Trimming removed 3 bases from V and 5 bases from J, with 11 bases in between. Germline values: CDR1 SNHLY, CDR2 FYNNEI. CDR3 in amino acids: CASSDSNGDEQYF. Written as DNA, the CDR3 is TGTGCCAGCAGTGACTCCAACGGGGACGAGCAGTACTTC.

The J gene is TRBJ2-7, the V gene TRBV3-1 (or the pseudogene TRBV3-2); 12 bases are a match to TRBD1. Germline V gives CDR1 LGHDT, CDR2 YNNKEL (reference sequence). CDR3 length: 16 residues. V lost 1 base and J lost 4; bases outside the gene matches: 5. The CDR3 DNA reads as TGTGCCAGCAGCCAAGGAAGGGGACAGGGGGCTTACGAGCAGTACTTC. Translation gives CASSQGRGQGAYEQYF.

The V gene is TRBV5-1, the J gene TRBJ1-1; D is uncertain. In germline, CDR1 is SGHRS, CDR2 YFSETQ. The CDR3 sequence is 15 residues long. V was pared by 0 bases and J by 10 bases, with 19 bases between. The CDR3 loop is CASSLGQVSGVGAFF. In DNA, the CDR3 is TGCGCCAGCAGCTTGGGGCAGGTCTCCGGGGTGGGAGCTTTCTTT.

Ten or more counts support this clone. The V call is TRBV19, the J call TRBJ2-1, with TRBD2 matching 10 bases. The CDR3 covers 16 residues. V lost 1 base, J lost 7 bases, and 7 bases stayed unmatched. Germline V gives CDR1 LNHDA, CDR2 SQIVND (reference sequence). The CDR3 bases are TGTGCCAGTAGTATAGCTAGCGGGGGTCGTCGAAATGAGCAGTTCTTC. Its protein is CASSIASGGRRNEQFF.